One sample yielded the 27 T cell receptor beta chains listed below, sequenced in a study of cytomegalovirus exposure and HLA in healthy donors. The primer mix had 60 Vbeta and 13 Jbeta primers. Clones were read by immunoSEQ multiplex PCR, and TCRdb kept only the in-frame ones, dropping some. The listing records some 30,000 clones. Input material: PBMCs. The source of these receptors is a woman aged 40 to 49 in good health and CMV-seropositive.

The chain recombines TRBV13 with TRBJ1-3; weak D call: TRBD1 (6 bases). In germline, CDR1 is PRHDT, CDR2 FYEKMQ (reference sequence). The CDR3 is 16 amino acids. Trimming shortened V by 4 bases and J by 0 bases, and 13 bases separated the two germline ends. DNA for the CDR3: TGTGCCAGCAGCTCCCAGGGGTCTCGCTCTGGAAACACCATATATTTT. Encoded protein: CASSSQGSRSGNTIYF.

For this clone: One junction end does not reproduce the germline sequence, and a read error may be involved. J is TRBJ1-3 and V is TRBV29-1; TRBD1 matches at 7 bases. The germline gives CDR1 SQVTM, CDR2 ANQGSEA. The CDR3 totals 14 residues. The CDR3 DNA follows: TGCAGCGTTGAGAGGGGGCGGGCTGGAAACAACATATATTTT. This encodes CSVERGRAGNNIYF.

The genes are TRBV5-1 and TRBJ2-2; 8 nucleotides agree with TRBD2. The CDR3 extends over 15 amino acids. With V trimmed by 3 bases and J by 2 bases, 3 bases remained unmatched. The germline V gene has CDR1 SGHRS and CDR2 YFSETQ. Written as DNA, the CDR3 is TGCGCCAGCAGCTCTGTAGCGGGAAACACCGGGGAGCTGTTTTTT. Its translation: CASSSVAGNTGELFF. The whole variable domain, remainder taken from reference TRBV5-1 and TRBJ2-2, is KAGVTQTPRYLIKTRGQQVTLSCSPISGHRSVSWYQQTPGQGLQFLFEYFSETQRNKGNFPGRFSGRQFSNSRSEMNVSTLELGDSALYLCASSSVAGNTGELFFGEGSRLTVL.

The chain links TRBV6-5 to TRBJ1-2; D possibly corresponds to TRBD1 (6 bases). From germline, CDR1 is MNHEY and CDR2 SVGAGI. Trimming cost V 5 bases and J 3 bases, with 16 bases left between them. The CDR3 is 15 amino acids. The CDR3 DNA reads TGTGCCAGCAGTAATTTCAGGGGACCCGACTATGGCTACACCTTC. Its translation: CASSNFRGPDYGYTF.

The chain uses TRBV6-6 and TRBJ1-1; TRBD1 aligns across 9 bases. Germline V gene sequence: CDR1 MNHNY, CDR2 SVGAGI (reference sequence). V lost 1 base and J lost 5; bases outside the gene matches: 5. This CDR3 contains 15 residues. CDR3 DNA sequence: TGTGCCAGCAGTTACTTGGGACAGGGCGGGACTGAAGCTTTCTTT. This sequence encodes CASSYLGQGGTEAFF.

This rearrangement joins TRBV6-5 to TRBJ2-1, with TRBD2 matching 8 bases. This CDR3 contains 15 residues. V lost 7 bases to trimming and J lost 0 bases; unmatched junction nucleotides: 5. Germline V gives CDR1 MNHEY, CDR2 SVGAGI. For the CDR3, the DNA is TGTGCCAGCAACCGGGCGGGAGGCTCCTACAATGAGCAGTTCTTC. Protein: CASNRAGGSYNEQFF.

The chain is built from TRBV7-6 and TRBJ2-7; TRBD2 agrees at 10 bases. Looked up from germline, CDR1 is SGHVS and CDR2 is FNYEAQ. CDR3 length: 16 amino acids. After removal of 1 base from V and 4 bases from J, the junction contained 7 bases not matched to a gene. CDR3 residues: CASSLVASGSKYEQYF. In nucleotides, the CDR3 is TGTGCCAGCAGCTTAGTGGCTAGCGGGAGTAAGTACGAGCAGTACTTC.

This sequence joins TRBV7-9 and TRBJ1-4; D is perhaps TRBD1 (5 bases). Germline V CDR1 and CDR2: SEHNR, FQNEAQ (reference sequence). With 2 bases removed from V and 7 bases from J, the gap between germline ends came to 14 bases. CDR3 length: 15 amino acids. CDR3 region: CASSLSGRNPEKLFF. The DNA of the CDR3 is TGTGCCAGCAGCTTATCAGGGCGGAATCCTGAAAAACTGTTTTTT.

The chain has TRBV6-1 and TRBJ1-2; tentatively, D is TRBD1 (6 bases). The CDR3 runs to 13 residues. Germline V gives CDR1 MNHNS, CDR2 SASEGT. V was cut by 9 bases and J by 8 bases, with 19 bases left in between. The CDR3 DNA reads TGTGCCAGTATCCCGAACAGGGCCGAGGGCTACACCTTC. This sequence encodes CASIPNRAEGYTF.

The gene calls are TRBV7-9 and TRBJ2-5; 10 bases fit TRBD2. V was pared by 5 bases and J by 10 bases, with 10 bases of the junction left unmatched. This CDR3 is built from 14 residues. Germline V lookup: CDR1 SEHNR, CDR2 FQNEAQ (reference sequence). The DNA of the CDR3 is TGTGCCAGCAGCACCCCCAGAAGCGGGGGGGGCCAGTACTTC. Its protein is CASSTPRSGGGQYF.

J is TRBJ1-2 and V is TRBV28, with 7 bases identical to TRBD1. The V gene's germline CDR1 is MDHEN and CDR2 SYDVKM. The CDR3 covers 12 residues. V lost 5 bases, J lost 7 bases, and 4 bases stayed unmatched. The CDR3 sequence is CASSLSGGGYTF. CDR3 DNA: TGTGCCAGCAGTCTTTCAGGGGGTGGCTACACCTTC.

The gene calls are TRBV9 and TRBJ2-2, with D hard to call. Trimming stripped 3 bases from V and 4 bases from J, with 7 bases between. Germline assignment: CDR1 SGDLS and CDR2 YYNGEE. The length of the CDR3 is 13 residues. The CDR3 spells CASSAYITGELFF. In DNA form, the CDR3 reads TGTGCCAGCAGCGCCTATATCACCGGGGAGCTGTTTTTT.

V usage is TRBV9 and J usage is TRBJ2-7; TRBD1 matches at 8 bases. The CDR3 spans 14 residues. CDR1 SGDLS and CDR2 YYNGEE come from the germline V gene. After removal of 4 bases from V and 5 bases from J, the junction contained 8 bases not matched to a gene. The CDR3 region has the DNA TGTGCCAGCAGCATTCAACAGGGGGTCCACGAGCAGTACTTC. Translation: CASSIQQGVHEQYF.

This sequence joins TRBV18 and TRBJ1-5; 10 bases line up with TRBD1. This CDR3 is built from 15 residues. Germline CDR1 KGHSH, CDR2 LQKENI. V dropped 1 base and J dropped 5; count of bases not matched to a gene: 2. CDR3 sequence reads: CASSPQTGGDQPQHF. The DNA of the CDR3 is TGTGCCAGCTCACCACAGACAGGGGGCGATCAGCCCCAGCATTTT.

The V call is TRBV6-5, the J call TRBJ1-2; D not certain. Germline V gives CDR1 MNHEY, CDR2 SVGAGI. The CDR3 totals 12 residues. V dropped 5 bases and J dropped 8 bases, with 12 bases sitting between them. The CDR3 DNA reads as TGTGCCAGCAGTCGACAAGCTGGAGGCTACACCTTC. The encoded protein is CASSRQAGGYTF.

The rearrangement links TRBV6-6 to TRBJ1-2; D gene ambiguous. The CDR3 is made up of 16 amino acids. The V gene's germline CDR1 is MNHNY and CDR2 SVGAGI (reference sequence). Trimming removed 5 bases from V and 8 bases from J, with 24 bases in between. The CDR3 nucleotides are TGTGCCAGCAGTCATCCCCCGGGGAGCAGCATGCGGGGCTACACCTTC. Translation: CASSHPPGSSMRGYTF.

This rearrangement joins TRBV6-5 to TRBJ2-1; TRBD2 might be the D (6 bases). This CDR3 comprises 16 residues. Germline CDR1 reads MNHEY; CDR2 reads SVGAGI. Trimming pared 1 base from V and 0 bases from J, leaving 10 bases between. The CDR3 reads CASSYWGESSYNEQFF. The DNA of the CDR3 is TGTGCCAGCAGTTACTGGGGGGAGAGCTCCTACAATGAGCAGTTCTTC.

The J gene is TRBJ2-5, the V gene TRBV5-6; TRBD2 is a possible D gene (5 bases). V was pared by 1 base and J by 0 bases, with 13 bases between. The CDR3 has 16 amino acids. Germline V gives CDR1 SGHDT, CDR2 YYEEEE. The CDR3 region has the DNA TGTGCCAGCAGCTTGATTATAGCGAGAAACCAAGAGACCCAGTACTTC. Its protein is CASSLIIARNQETQYF.

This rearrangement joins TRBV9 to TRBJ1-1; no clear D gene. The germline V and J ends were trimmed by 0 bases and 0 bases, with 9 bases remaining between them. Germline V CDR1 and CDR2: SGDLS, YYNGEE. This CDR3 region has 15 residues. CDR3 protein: CASSVEPLMNTEAFF. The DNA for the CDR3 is TGTGCCAGCAGCGTAGAGCCGCTCATGAACACTGAAGCTTTCTTT.

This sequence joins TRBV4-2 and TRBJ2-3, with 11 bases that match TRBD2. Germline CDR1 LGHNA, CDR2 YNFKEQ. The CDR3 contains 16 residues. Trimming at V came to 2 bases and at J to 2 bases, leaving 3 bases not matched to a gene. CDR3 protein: CASSQQTSGVTDTQYF. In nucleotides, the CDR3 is TGTGCCAGCAGCCAACAGACTAGCGGGGTCACAGATACGCAGTATTTT.

CDR3 DNA: TGTGCCAGCTCACCGAGGAGGCGGCTCAATCAGCCCCAGCATTTT. Its protein product is CASSPRRRLNQPQHF. This chain uses TRBV18 with TRBJ1-5; D call uncertain. This CDR3 spans 15 amino acids. Trimming cost V 3 bases and J 3 bases, with 12 bases left between them. CDR1 is KGHSH, CDR2 LQKENI, per germline.

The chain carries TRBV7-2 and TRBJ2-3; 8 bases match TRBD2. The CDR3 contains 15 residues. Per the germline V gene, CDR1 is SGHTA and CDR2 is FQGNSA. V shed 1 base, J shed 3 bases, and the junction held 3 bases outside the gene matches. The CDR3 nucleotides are TGTGCCAGCAGCTTAGGCGGGAGGAGGACAGATACGCAGTATTTT. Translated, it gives CASSLGGRRTDTQYF.

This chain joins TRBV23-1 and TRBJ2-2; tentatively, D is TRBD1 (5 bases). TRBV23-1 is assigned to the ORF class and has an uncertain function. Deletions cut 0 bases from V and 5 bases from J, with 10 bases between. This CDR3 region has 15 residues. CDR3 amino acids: CASSQSWQGTGELFF. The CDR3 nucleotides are TGCGCCAGCAGTCAATCGTGGCAGGGTACCGGGGAGCTGTTTTTT.

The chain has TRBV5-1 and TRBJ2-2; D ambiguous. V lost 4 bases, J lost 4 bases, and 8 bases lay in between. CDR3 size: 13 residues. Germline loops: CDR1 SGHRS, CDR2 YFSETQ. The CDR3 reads CASSPPSTGELFF. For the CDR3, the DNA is TGCGCCAGCAGCCCACCGAGCACCGGGGAGCTGTTTTTT.

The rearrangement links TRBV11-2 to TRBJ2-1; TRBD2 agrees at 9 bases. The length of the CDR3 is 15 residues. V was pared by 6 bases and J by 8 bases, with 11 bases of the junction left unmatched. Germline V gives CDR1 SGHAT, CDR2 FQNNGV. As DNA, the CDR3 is TGTGCCAGCAGTCCGTGGCGGGAGGGCGGGGATGAGCAGTTCTTC. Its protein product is CASSPWREGGDEQFF.

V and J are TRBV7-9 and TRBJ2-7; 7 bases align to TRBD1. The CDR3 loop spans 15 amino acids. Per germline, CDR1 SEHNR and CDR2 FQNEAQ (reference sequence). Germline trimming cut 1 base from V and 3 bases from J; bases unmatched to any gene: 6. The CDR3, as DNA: TGTGCCAGCAGCTTAGGACAGGGTCCCCTCTACGAGCAGTACTTC. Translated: CASSLGQGPLYEQYF. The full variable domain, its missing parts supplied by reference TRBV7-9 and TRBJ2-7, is DTGVSQNPRHKITKRGQNVTFRCDPISEHNRLYWYRQTLGQGPEFLTYFQNEAQLEKSRLLSDRFSAERPKGSFSTLEIQRTEQGDSAMYLCASSLGQGPLYEQYFGPGTRLTVT.

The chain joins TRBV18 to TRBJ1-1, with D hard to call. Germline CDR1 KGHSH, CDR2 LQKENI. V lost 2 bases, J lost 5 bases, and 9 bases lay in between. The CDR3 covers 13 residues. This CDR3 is CASSPDLRTEAFF. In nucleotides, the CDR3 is TGTGCCAGCTCACCAGATCTTAGAACTGAAGCTTTCTTT.